Following are 24 T cell receptor beta chains from one sample sequenced in a study of T cells after yellow fever vaccination. A single record per CDR3 protein comes from TCRdb applying MiXCR to the 5' RACE reads. The table records some 390,000 distinct CDR3 sequences, around 6.4% of them present only once. Specimen: PBMCs, collected 5 days after the yellow fever booster vaccination. These receptors all stem from a man aged 30-40 years who received the YFV17D yellow fever vaccine.

This clonotype was picked up many times. V and J are TRBV20-1 and TRBJ2-2; D assignment may be TRBD1 or TRBD2 (6 bases each). Looked up from germline, CDR1 is DFQATT and CDR2 is SNEGSKA (reference sequence). The CDR3 covers 17 residues. V lost 0 bases, J lost 3 bases, and 17 bases lay in between. The CDR3 loop is CSARDTSGAKDTGELFF. Here the CDR3 DNA reads TGCAGTGCTAGAGATACTTCGGGGGCCAAGGACACCGGGGAGCTGTTTTTT.

This clonotype was found a few times. CDR3 nucleotide sequence: TGCGCCAGCACCCTCGAATCCGGAACAGATACGCAGTATTTT. Protein product: CASTLESGTDTQYF. The rearrangement joins TRBV5-1 to TRBJ2-3; no firm D call. Germline values: CDR1 SGHRS, CDR2 YFSETQ. Trimming removed 6 bases at V and 3 bases at J, with 14 bases between. This CDR3 contains 14 residues.

A few counts support this clonotype. This chain uses TRBV4-3 with TRBJ1-3; D is undetermined. V was shortened by 4 bases and J by 1 base, with 14 bases between the two germline ends. The germline V gene encodes CDR1 LGHNA and CDR2 YSLEER. The CDR3 covers 16 residues. The CDR3 region has the DNA TGCGCCAGCAGCCGTCAGTACGGGCAATCTGGAAACACCATATATTTT. It codes for CASSRQYGQSGNTIYF.

The chain carries TRBV30 and TRBJ2-7; D remains unclear. V gave up 0 bases and J gave up 4 bases, with 7 bases separating them. This CDR3 has 12 amino acids. Germline assignment: CDR1 GTSNPN and CDR2 SVGIG (reference sequence). Written as DNA, the CDR3 is TGTGCCTGGAGTGTGTGGGGTTACGAGCAGTACTTC. This encodes CAWSVWGYEQYF. Based on the CDR3 plus reference TRBV30 and TRBJ2-7, the full variable domain is SQTIHQWPATLVQPVGSPLSLECTVEGTSNPNLYWYRQAAGRGLQLLFYSVGIGQISSEVPQNLSASRPQDRQFILSSKKLLLSDSGFYLCAWSVWGYEQYFGPGTRLTVT.

This clonotype was observed a handful of times. This sequence joins TRBV29-1 and TRBJ2-7, with unresolved D. This CDR3 comprises 12 residues. The ends were cut back, 6 bases at V and 2 bases at J, with 11 bases in the middle. Per the germline V gene, CDR1 is SQVTM and CDR2 is ANQGSEA. CDR3 bases: TGCAGCGTCGACGTAGGCACCTACGAGCAGTACTTC. Encoded protein: CSVDVGTYEQYF.

This clonotype was detected many times. The V call is TRBV3-1, the J call TRBJ2-3; D is unresolved. Trimming left V 9 bases short and J 4 bases short, with 8 bases between. The CDR3 has 11 amino acids. Per the germline V gene, CDR1 is LGHDT and CDR2 is YNNKEL (reference sequence). Written as DNA, the CDR3 is TGTGCCAGTGCTATCGCAGATACGCAGTATTTT. Translated: CASAIADTQYF.

This clonotype was recorded a few times. This chain uses TRBV18 with TRBJ1-5; D is unclear. Germline loops: CDR1 KGHSH, CDR2 LQKENI. V lost 6 bases to trimming and J lost 2 bases, with 11 bases between them. The CDR3 consists of 14 residues. CDR3 sequence reads: CASSASGGNQPQHF. In DNA form, the CDR3 reads TGTGCCAGCTCTGCTTCCGGGGGCAATCAGCCCCAGCATTTT.

This clonotype was found many times. The rearrangement joins TRBV25-1 to TRBJ2-2, with D perhaps TRBD2 (7 bases). Trimming removed 6 bases at V and 6 bases at J, with 23 bases between. The CDR3 runs 17 residues. Germline CDR1 reads MGHDK; CDR2 reads SYGVNS. CDR3 sequence reads: CASSLSGGLGGAGELFF. CDR3 DNA sequence: TGTGCCAGCAGCCTCTCGGGGGGCCTGGGCGGGGCCGGGGAGCTGTTTTTT.

This clonotype was counted a few times. The chain is built from TRBV12-3 or TRBV12-4 and TRBJ2-7, with a tentative D call TRBD1 (6 bases). Trimming removed 3 bases from V and 2 bases from J, with 17 bases in between. The CDR3 has 16 amino acids. CDR3 sequence (DNA): TGTGCCAGCAGTTTTGGATGGGGGCTCTCCCCCTACGAGCAGTACTTC. Its translation: CASSFGWGLSPYEQYF.

This clonotype was observed many times. This sequence joins TRBV11-2 and TRBJ2-7; D is possibly TRBD1 (5 bases). The CDR3 covers 14 residues. Germline CDR1 SGHAT, CDR2 FQNNGV. V was trimmed by 5 bases and J by 3 bases, leaving 14 bases between them. CDR3 nucleotides: TGTGCCAGCAGCCCAGTAGGACAAAGCTACGAGCAGTACTTC. Translation gives CASSPVGQSYEQYF. The full variable domain, with the rest looked up from reference TRBV11-2 and TRBJ2-7, is EAGVAQSPRYKIIEKRQSVAFWCNPISGHATLYWYQQILGQGPKLLIQFQNNGVVDDSQLPKDRFSAERLKGVDSTLKIQPAKLEDSAVYLCASSPVGQSYEQYFGPGTRLTVT.

The chain is built from TRBV24-1 and TRBJ2-2; weak D call: TRBD2 (5 bases). This CDR3 contains 14 residues. CDR1 KGHDR and CDR2 SFDVKD come from the germline V gene. V was pared by 10 bases and J by 2 bases, with 13 bases between. This CDR3 reads CATKGGGNTGELFF. The CDR3 DNA reads as TGTGCCACAAAAGGAGGAGGCAACACCGGGGAGCTGTTTTTT.

This clonotype was detected many times. This rearrangement joins TRBV6-5 to TRBJ2-7; D is unclear. With 0 bases removed from V and 2 bases from J, the gap between germline ends came to 8 bases. CDR3 size: 14 residues. Germline V gives CDR1 MNHEY, CDR2 SVGAGI. Here the CDR3 DNA reads TGTGCCAGCAGTTACTCCAGTAACCCCTACGAGCAGTACTTC. Its protein is CASSYSSNPYEQYF.

The J gene is TRBJ2-2, the V gene TRBV6-2 or TRBV6-3; the D gene is possibly TRBD1 (5 bases). Trimming stripped 2 bases from V and 1 base from J, with 14 bases between. Per germline, CDR1 MNHEY and CDR2 SVGEGT. This CDR3 is built from 17 residues. CDR3 nucleotide sequence: TGTGCCAGCAGTTACCCCACCGGCAGGGAGAACACCGGGGAGCTGTTTTTT. Its protein is CASSYPTGRENTGELFF.

The chain combines TRBV9 with TRBJ2-2, with 7 bases aligning to TRBD1. CDR1 and CDR2 (germline): SGDLS, YYNGEE. J was trimmed by 0 bases and V by 4 bases; bases with no gene match: 6. The CDR3 contains 16 residues. CDR3 DNA sequence: TGTGCCAGCAGCCGTACGACAGGGCCGAACACCGGGGAGCTGTTTTTT. Translated: CASSRTTGPNTGELFF.

The sample holds many counts of this clonotype. The chain carries TRBV20-1 and TRBJ1-1; 7 positions match TRBD1. The CDR3 runs 13 residues. V was clipped by 2 bases and J by 2 bases; unmatched bases: 2. CDR1 and CDR2 (germline): DFQATT, SNEGSKA (reference sequence). The CDR3 sequence is CSARRGQNTEAFF. The CDR3 nucleotides are TGCAGTGCTAGAAGGGGGCAAAACACTGAAGCTTTCTTT.

This clonotype was counted between two and nine times. CDR3 bases: TGTGCCAGCAGCTTAGCTCGGGGGACAGCAAACATTCAGTACTTC. Protein product: CASSLARGTANIQYF. The chain carries TRBV7-6 and TRBJ2-4; the D gene is possibly TRBD1 (7 bases). The CDR3 covers 15 residues. CDR1 SGHVS and CDR2 FNYEAQ come from the germline V gene. V was trimmed by 0 bases and J by 6 bases, leaving 12 bases between them.

This clonotype was counted between two and nine times. The chain uses TRBV19 and TRBJ2-3, with TRBD2 matching 9 bases. There are 17 residues in the CDR3. CDR1 LNHDA and CDR2 SQIVND come from the germline V gene (reference sequence). V was pared by 1 base and J by 4 bases, with 9 bases of the junction left unmatched. This CDR3 reads CASSIGGSGGIADTQYF. CDR3 DNA: TGTGCCAGTAGTATAGGGGGTAGCGGGGGAATTGCAGATACGCAGTATTTT.

This clonotype was detected only a few times. The J gene is TRBJ2-1, the V gene TRBV4-3; D is undetermined. The CDR3 has 17 residues. The V end lost 1 base, the J end lost 0 bases, and 13 bases lay between the germline ends. In germline, CDR1 is LGHNA, CDR2 YSLEER. CDR3 in amino acids: CASSQVLGGSSYNEQFF. Here the CDR3 DNA reads TGCGCCAGCAGCCAAGTTCTGGGTGGAAGCTCCTACAATGAGCAGTTCTTC.

This clonotype occurred a few times. At one end the junction does not follow the germline gene, possibly because of a read error. This chain links TRBV20-1 with TRBJ2-5; 10 nucleotides align to TRBD2. The CDR3 runs 16 residues. The germline gives CDR1 DFQATT, CDR2 SNEGSKA (reference sequence). CDR3 amino acids: CCARDSLAGEGETQYF. CDR3 sequence (DNA): TGCTGTGCTAGAGATAGCCTAGCGGGAGAGGGAGAGACCCAGTACTTC.

This clonotype occurred a few times. This chain uses TRBV13 with TRBJ1-1; 8 positions agree with TRBD1. The V segment lost 5 bases and the J segment 5 bases; nucleotides outside the gene matches: 13. The CDR3 is 16 amino acids. The germline V gene has CDR1 PRHDT and CDR2 FYEKMQ (reference sequence). CDR3 residues: CASSEAGQGIRTEAFF. The CDR3 DNA reads TGTGCCAGCAGCGAAGCTGGACAGGGAATTCGAACTGAAGCTTTCTTT.

In its sample, this clonotype was seen a few times. The genes are TRBV20-1 and TRBJ1-5, with 7 bases that match TRBD1. Germline CDR1 DFQATT, CDR2 SNEGSKA (reference sequence). V dropped 5 bases and J dropped 1; count of bases not matched to a gene: 8. This CDR3 region has 15 residues. The chain's CDR3 is CSASGTVRSNQPQHF. The CDR3 DNA is TGCAGTGCTTCTGGGACAGTGCGGAGCAATCAGCCCCAGCATTTT.

This clonotype showed up many times. An end of the junction differs from the germline gene, which may be a read error. The rearrangement links TRBV7-7 to TRBJ2-1; 10 bases map to TRBD2. There are 15 residues in the CDR3. The V gene's germline CDR1 is SSHAT and CDR2 FNYEAQ (reference sequence). CDR3 coding DNA: TGTGCTAGCAGCTCGGAGGGACTAGCGTGGAATGAGCAGTTCTTC. Its protein product is CASSSEGLAWNEQFF.

This clonotype turned up a few times. The rearrangement uses TRBV5-1 and TRBJ2-1; D assignment may be TRBD1 or TRBD2 (5 bases each). Germline V CDR1 and CDR2: SGHRS, YFSETQ. This CDR3 region has 14 residues. Trimming removed 1 base at V and 5 bases at J, with 10 bases between. The CDR3 DNA reads TGCGCCAGCAGCTTGTGGGACGGTGACAATGAGCAGTTCTTC. This codes for CASSLWDGDNEQFF.

This clonotype was counted ten times or more. The V call is TRBV12-3 or TRBV12-4, the J call TRBJ2-7; the match to TRBD2 covers 11 bases. CDR3 length: 15 residues. The V gene end was trimmed by 3 bases and the J gene end by 7 bases; junction bases not matched to a gene: 8. The CDR3 coding sequence is TGTGCCAGCAGTTTGCAACTAGCGGGAGTGGAGGAGCAGTACTTC. As protein: CASSLQLAGVEEQYF.